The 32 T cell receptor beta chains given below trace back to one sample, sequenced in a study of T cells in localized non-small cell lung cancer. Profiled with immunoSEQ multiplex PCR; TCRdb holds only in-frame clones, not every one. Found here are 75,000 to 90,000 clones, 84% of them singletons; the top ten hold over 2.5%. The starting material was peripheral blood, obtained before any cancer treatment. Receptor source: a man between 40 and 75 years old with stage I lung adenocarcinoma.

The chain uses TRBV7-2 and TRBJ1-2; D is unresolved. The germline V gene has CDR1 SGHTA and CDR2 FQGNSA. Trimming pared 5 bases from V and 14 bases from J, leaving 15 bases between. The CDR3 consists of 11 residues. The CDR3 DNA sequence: TGTGCCAGCAGCCCCGGACGGGAAAAAACCTTC. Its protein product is CASSPGREKTF. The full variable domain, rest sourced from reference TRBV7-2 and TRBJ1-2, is GAGVSQSPSNKVTEKGKDVELRCDPISGHTALYWYRQSLGQGLEFLIYFQGNSAPDKSGLPSDRFSAERTGGSVSTLTIQRTQQEDSAVYLCASSPGREKTFGSGTRLTVV.

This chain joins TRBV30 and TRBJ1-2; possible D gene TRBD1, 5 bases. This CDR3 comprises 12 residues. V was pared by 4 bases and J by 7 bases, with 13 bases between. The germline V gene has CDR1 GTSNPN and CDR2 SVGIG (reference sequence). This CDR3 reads CAWKSGVRGYTF. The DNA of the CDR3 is TGTGCCTGGAAGTCGGGGGTTCGTGGCTACACCTTC.

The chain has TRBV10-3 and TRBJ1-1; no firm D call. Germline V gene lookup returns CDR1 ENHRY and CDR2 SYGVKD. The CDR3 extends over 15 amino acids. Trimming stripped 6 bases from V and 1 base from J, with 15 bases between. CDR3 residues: CAIRPSTPENTEAFF. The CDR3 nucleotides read TGTGCCATCAGGCCCTCGACCCCAGAGAACACTGAAGCTTTCTTT.

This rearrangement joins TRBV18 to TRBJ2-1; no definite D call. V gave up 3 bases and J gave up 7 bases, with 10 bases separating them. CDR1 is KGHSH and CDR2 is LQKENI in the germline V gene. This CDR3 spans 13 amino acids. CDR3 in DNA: TGTGCCAGCTCACCGGCTACCGCTAATGAGCAGTTCTTC. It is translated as CASSPATANEQFF.

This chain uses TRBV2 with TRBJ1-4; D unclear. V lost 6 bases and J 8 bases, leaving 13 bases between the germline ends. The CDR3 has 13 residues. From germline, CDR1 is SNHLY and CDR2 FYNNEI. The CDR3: CASREGLREKLFF. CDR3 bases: TGTGCCAGCAGGGAGGGTCTTCGAGAAAAACTGTTTTTT.

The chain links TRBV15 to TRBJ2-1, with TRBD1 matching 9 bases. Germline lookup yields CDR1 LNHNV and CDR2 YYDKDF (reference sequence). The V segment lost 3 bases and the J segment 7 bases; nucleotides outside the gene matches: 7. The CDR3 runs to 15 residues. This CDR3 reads CATSSRDRDGNEQFF. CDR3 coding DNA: TGTGCCACCAGCAGCCGGGACAGGGACGGGAATGAGCAGTTCTTC.

The CDR3 sequence: CSVEDPGDTQYF. The CDR3 nucleotides read TGCAGCGTTGAAGACCCAGGAGATACGCAGTATTTT. The chain has TRBV29-1 and TRBJ2-3; unclear D gene. With 0 bases removed from V and 5 bases from J, the gap between germline ends came to 6 bases. The CDR3 spans 12 residues. CDR1 SQVTM and CDR2 ANQGSEA come from the germline V gene.

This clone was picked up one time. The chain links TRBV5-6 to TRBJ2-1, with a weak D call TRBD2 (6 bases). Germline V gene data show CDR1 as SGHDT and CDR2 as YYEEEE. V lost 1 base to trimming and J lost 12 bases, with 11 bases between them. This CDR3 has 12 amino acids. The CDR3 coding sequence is TGTGCCAGCAGCTTGACGGCGGGATTGCAGTTCTTC. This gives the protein CASSLTAGLQFF.

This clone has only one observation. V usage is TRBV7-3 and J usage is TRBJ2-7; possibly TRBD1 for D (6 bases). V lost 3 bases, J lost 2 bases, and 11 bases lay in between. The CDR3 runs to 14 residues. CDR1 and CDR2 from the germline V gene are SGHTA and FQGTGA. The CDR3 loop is CASSFTRGAYEQYF. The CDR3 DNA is TGTGCCAGCAGCTTCACCAGGGGAGCCTACGAGCAGTACTTC. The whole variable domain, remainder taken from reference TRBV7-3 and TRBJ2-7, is GAGVSQTPSNKVTEKGKYVELRCDPISGHTALYWYRQSLGQGPEFLIYFQGTGAADDSGLPNDRFFAVRPEGSVSTLKIQRTERGDSAVYLCASSFTRGAYEQYFGPGTRLTVT.

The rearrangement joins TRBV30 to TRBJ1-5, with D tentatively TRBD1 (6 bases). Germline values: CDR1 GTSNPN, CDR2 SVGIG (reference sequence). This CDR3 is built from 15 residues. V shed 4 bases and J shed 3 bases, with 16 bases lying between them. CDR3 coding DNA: TGTGCCTGGAATCCGGGGGGGCAGGACAATCAGCCCCAGCATTTT. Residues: CAWNPGGQDNQPQHF.

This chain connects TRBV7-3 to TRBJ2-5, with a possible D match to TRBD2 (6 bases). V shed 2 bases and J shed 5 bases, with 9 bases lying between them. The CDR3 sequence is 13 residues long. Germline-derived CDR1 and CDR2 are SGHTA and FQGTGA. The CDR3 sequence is CASSLSGVETQYF. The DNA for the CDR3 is TGTGCCAGCAGCTTATCGGGGGTGGAGACCCAGTACTTC.

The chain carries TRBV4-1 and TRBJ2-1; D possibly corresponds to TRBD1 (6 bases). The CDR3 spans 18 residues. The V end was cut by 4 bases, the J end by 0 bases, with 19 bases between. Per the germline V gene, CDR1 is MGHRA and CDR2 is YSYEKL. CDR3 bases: TGCGCCAGCAGCCTCGGGACACCCCCAGTAAGCTCCTACAATGAGCAGTTCTTC. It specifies CASSLGTPPVSSYNEQFF.

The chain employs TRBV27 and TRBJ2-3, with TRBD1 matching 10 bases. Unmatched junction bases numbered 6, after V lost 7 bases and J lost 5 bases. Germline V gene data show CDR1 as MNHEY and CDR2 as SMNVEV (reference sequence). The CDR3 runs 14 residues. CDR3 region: CASTPDRGRDTQYF. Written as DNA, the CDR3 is TGTGCCAGCACGCCAGACAGGGGGCGAGATACGCAGTATTTT.

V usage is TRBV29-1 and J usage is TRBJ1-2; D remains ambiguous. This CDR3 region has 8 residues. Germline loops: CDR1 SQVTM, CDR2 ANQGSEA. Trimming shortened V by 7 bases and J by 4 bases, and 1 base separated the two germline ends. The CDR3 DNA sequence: TGCAGCGCCTATGGCTACACCTTC. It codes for CSAYGYTF.

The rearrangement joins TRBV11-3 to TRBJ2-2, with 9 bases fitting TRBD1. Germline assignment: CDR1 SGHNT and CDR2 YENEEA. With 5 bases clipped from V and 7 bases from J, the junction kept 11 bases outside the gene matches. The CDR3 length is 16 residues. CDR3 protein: CASSGKQGANGGELFF. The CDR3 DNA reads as TGTGCCAGCAGCGGGAAACAGGGGGCGAACGGCGGGGAGCTGTTTTTT.

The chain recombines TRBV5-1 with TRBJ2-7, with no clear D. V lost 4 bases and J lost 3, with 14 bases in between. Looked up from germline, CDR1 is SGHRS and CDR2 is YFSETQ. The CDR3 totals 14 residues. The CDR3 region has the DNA TGCGCCAGCAGCCTGACGGACCCGGGCTACGAGCAGTACTTC. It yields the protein CASSLTDPGYEQYF.

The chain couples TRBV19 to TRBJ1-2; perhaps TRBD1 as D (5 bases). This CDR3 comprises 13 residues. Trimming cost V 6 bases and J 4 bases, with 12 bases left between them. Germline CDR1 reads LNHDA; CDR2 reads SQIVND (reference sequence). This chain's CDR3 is CASSAGTGYGYTF. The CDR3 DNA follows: TGTGCCAGTAGCGCCGGGACGGGCTATGGCTACACCTTC.

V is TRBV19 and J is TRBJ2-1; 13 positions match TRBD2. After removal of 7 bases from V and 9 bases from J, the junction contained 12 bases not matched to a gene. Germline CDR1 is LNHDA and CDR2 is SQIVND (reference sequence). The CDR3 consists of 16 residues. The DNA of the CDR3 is TGTGCCAGTATCCCGACTAGCGGGAGGCTGGGGGGTGAGCAGTTCTTC. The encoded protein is CASIPTSGRLGGEQFF.

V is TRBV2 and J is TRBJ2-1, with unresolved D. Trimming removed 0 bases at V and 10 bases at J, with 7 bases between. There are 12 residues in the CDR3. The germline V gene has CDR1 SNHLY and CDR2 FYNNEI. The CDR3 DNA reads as TGTGCCAGCAGTGAAGCGCTGGGCGAGCAGTTCTTC. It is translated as CASSEALGEQFF.

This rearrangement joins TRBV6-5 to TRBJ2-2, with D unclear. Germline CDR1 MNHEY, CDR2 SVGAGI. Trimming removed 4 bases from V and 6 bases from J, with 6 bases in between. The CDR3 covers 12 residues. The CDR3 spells CASSSRAGELFF. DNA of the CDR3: TGTGCCAGCAGTTCCCGGGCCGGGGAGCTGTTTTTT.

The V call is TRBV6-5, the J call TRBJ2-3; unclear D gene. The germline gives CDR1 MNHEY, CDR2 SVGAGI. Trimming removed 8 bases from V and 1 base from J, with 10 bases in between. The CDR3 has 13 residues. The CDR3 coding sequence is TGTGCCAGCGAGACACGGGGCACAGATACGCAGTATTTT. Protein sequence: CASETRGTDTQYF.

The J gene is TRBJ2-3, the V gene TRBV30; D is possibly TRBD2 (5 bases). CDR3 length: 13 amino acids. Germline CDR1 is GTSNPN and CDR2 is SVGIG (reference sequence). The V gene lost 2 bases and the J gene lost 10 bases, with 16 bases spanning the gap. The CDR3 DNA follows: TGTGCCTGGAGTCAAGGAGTCTGGGAGTCGCAGTATTTT. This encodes CAWSQGVWESQYF.

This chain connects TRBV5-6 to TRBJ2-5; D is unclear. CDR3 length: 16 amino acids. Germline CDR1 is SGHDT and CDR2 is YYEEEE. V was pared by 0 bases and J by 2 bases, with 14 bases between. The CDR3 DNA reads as TGTGCCAGCAGCTTGGTTAGGAGTACTTTACAAGAGACCCAGTACTTC. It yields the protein CASSLVRSTLQETQYF.

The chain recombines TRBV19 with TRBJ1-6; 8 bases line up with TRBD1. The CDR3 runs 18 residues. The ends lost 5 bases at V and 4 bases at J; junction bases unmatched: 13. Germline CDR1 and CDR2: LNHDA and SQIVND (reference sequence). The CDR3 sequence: CASSGATPGQVYNSPLHF. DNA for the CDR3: TGTGCCAGTAGTGGTGCGACTCCGGGACAGGTTTATAATTCACCCCTCCACTTT.

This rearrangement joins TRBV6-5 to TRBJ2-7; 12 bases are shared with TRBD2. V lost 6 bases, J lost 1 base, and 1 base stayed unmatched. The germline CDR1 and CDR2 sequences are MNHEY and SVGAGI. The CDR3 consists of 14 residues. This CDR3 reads CASRGLAGSYEQYF. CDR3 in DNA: TGTGCCAGCAGAGGACTAGCGGGGTCCTACGAGCAGTACTTC.

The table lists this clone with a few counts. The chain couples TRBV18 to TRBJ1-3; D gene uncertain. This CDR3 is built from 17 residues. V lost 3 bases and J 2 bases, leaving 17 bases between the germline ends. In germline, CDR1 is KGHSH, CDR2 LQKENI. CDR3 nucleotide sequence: TGTGCCAGCTCACCGAGCGCCCCGGACTCGGCTGGAAACACCATATATTTT. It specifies CASSPSAPDSAGNTIYF.

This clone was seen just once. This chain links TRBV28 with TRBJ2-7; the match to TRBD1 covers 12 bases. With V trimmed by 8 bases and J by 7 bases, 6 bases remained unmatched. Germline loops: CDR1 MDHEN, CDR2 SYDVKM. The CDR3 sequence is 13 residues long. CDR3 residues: CASSGQGAGEQYF. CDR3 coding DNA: TGTGCCAGCTCGGGACAGGGGGCGGGTGAGCAGTACTTC. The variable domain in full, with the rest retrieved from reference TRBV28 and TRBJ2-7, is DVKVTQSSRYLVKRTGEKVFLECVQDMDHENMFWYRQDPGLGLRLIYFSYDVKMKEKGDIPEGYSVSREKKERFSLILESASTNQTSMYLCASSGQGAGEQYFGPGTRLTVT.

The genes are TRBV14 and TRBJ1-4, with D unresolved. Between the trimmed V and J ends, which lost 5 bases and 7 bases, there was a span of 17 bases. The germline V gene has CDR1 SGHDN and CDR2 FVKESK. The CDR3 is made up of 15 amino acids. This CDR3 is CASSSGPRTGEKLFF. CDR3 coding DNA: TGTGCCAGCAGCTCCGGGCCCCGAACGGGTGAAAAACTGTTTTTT. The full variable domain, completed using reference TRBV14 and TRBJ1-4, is EAGVTQFPSHSVIEKGQTVTLRCDPISGHDNLYWYRRVMGKEIKFLLHFVKESKQDESGMPNNRFLAERTGGTYSTLKVQPAELEDSGVYFCASSSGPRTGEKLFFGSGTQLSVL.

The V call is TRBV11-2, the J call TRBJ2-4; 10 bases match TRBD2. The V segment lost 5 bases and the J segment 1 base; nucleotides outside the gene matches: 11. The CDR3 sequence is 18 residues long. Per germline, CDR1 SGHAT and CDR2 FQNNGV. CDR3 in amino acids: CASSPQSGRAWAKNIQYF. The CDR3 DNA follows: TGTGCCAGCAGCCCCCAGAGCGGGAGGGCCTGGGCCAAAAACATTCAGTACTTC.

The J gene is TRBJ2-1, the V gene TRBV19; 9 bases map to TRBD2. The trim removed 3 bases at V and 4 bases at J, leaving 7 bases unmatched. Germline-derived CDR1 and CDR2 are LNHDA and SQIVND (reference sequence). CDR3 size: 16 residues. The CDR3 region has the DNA TGTGCCAGTAGTATGTGGAGCGGGAGGTTATACAATGAGCAGTTCTTC. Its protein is CASSMWSGRLYNEQFF.

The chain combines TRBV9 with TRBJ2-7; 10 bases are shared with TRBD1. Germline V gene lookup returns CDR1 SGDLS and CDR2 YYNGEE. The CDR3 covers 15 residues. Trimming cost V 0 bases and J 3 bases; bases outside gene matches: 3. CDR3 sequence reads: CASSVGGTGDYEQYF. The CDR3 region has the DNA TGTGCCAGCAGCGTAGGTGGGACAGGGGACTACGAGCAGTACTTC.

DNA of the CDR3: TGTGCCAGCACGCTTGAGGGGTCGGGCACTGAAGCTTTCTTT. Its protein product is CASTLEGSGTEAFF. The chain uses TRBV2 and TRBJ1-1; TRBD1 might be the D (5 bases). The CDR3 is 14 amino acids. Deletions cut 7 bases from V and 4 bases from J, with 16 bases between. The germline V gene has CDR1 SNHLY and CDR2 FYNNEI.